The 27 T cell receptor beta chains presented below share a single source sample, sequenced in a study of control samples from healthy donors and cancer patients. The method was immunoSEQ multiplex PCR; TCRdb's version includes in-frame clones alone and lacks a portion of them. The repertoire consists of some 15,000 clones, with 93% occurring once and the leading ten covering about an eighth. The sequenced sample was PBMCs. The receptor source for this set is a man of 80 years or more with lung cancer.

The rearrangement joins TRBV2 to TRBJ2-3, with TRBD1 identical over 7 bases. This CDR3 has 12 amino acids. Germline-derived CDR1 and CDR2 are SNHLY and FYNNEI. V lost 5 bases and J lost 9; bases outside the gene matches: 5. CDR3 protein: CASSRQGGTQYF. The CDR3 DNA follows: TGTGCCAGCAGTCGACAAGGGGGCACGCAGTATTTT.

The rearrangement joins TRBV3-1 (or the pseudogene TRBV3-2) to TRBJ1-1; D is ambiguous. The CDR3 totals 13 residues. V lost 0 bases and J lost 5, with 7 bases in between. Germline CDR1 and CDR2: LGHDT and YNNKEL (reference sequence). CDR3 in DNA: TGTGCCAGCAGCCAAGATGATTTGACTGAAGCTTTCTTT. As protein: CASSQDDLTEAFF.

The V gene is TRBV5-1, the J gene TRBJ1-1; a weak D match, TRBD1 (5 bases). The V gene lost 2 bases and the J gene lost 0 bases, with 14 bases spanning the gap. CDR3 size: 16 residues. CDR1 and CDR2 (germline): SGHRS, YFSETQ. CDR3 residues: CASSFGVRGMNTEAFF. CDR3 DNA: TGCGCCAGCAGCTTTGGGGTTCGGGGGATGAACACTGAAGCTTTCTTT.

The CDR3 nucleotides are TGTGCCAGCAGCGCGGGCCCTAGCTCCTACAATGAGCAGTTCTTC. Its translation is CASSAGPSSYNEQFF. V usage is TRBV7-9 and J usage is TRBJ2-1; D is possibly TRBD2 (5 bases). The germline CDR1 and CDR2 sequences are SEHNR and FQNEAQ (reference sequence). The CDR3 loop spans 15 amino acids. Trimming took off 5 bases at V and 0 bases at J, with 11 bases between the two ends.

CDR3 coding DNA: TGTGCCAGCAGTAAATCACGGACAGCGAACACTGAAGCTTTCTTT. Encoded protein: CASSKSRTANTEAFF. J is TRBJ1-1 and V is TRBV11-3, with a weak D call TRBD1 (6 bases). The germline CDR1 and CDR2 sequences are SGHNT and YENEEA. This CDR3 has 15 amino acids. The ends were cut back, 6 bases at V and 1 base at J, with 15 bases in the middle. The variable domain in full, with the rest retrieved from reference TRBV11-3 and TRBJ1-1, is EAGVVQSPRYKIIEKKQPVAFWCNPISGHNTLYWYLQNLGQGPELLIRYENEEAVDDSQLPKDRFSAERLKGVDSTLKIQPAELGDSAVYLCASSKSRTANTEAFFGQGTRLTVV.

This clone has only one observation. The chain is built from TRBV19 and TRBJ2-5, with D tentatively TRBD1 (6 bases). With 5 bases removed from V and 0 bases from J, the gap between germline ends came to 13 bases. Germline lookup yields CDR1 LNHDA and CDR2 SQIVND (reference sequence). The CDR3 loop spans 15 amino acids. CDR3: CASSPPDRDQETQYF. In DNA, the CDR3 is TGTGCCAGTAGTCCCCCGGACAGAGACCAAGAGACCCAGTACTTC.

The chain combines TRBV4-3 with TRBJ2-1, with D possibly TRBD2 on 6 matching bases. CDR3 length: 14 amino acids. From germline, CDR1 is LGHNA and CDR2 YSLEER. Trimming removed 4 bases from V and 10 bases from J, with 17 bases in between. The CDR3 loop is CASSPVDSGLEQFF. CDR3 sequence (DNA): TGCGCCAGCAGCCCAGTAGATTCGGGACTCGAGCAGTTCTTC.

This chain uses TRBV13 with TRBJ2-7; 10 positions agree with TRBD2. Germline CDR1 reads PRHDT; CDR2 reads FYEKMQ (reference sequence). This CDR3 has 16 amino acids. Germline trimming cut 3 bases from V and 7 bases from J; bases unmatched to any gene: 12. CDR3 region: CASSFRASGGWQEQYF. The DNA of the CDR3 is TGTGCCAGCAGCTTCCGGGCTAGCGGGGGCTGGCAAGAGCAGTACTTC.

The chain combines TRBV5-1 with TRBJ1-1; D perhaps matches TRBD1 (6 bases). V lost 0 bases to trimming and J lost 10 bases, with 16 bases between them. The germline V gene has CDR1 SGHRS and CDR2 YFSETQ. This CDR3 region has 14 residues. The CDR3 bases are TGCGCCAGCAGCTTGGCTGGGACAAGTGGGGGAGCTTTCTTT. It codes for CASSLAGTSGGAFF.

The gene calls are TRBV7-2 and TRBJ2-5, with 15 bases that match TRBD2. CDR1 is SGHTA, CDR2 FQGNSA, per germline. Losses at the gene ends were 1 base for V and 9 bases for J; bases not matched to a gene: 15. The CDR3 contains 19 residues. The CDR3 sequence is CASSLELGLAGGGAGAQYF. The DNA of the CDR3 is TGTGCCAGCAGCTTAGAACTTGGACTAGCGGGGGGGGGCGCTGGGGCCCAGTACTTC. Complete variable domain (other parts from reference TRBV7-2 and TRBJ2-5): GAGVSQSPSNKVTEKGKDVELRCDPISGHTALYWYRQSLGQGLEFLIYFQGNSAPDKSGLPSDRFSAERTGGSVSTLTIQRTQQEDSAVYLCASSLELGLAGGGAGAQYFGPGTRLLVL.

The chain recombines TRBV7-7 with TRBJ2-5; D could derive from TRBD1 or TRBD2 (5 bases each). Germline values: CDR1 SSHAT, CDR2 FNYEAQ (reference sequence). V dropped 1 base and J dropped 5 bases, with 14 bases sitting between them. The CDR3 runs to 15 residues. The CDR3 region is CASSLGGIITETQYF. The CDR3 region has the DNA TGTGCCAGCAGCTTAGGGGGGATTATAACGGAGACCCAGTACTTC.

The V and J genes are TRBV10-1 and TRBJ2-3; 7 nucleotides agree with TRBD1. CDR3 size: 14 residues. Trimming removed 5 bases from V and 6 bases from J; junction bases left unmatched: 8. Germline V gives CDR1 WNHNN, CDR2 SYGVQD (reference sequence). The DNA for the CDR3 is TGCGCCAGCAGTACCGACAGGGAAGGCGATACGCAGTATTTT. Encoded protein: CASSTDREGDTQYF.

V and J are TRBV6-5 and TRBJ2-7; TRBD1 is a possible D gene (5 bases). CDR1 and CDR2 (germline): MNHEY, SVGAGI. The CDR3 consists of 13 residues. V shed 4 bases and J shed 3 bases, with 10 bases lying between them. CDR3 protein: CASSSVQGYEQYF. CDR3 DNA: TGTGCCAGCAGTTCGGTTCAGGGCTACGAGCAGTACTTC.

This chain joins TRBV9 and TRBJ2-5; D remains ambiguous. V was shortened by 0 bases and J by 2 bases, with 8 bases between the two germline ends. The CDR3 spans 14 residues. Germline V gene lookup returns CDR1 SGDLS and CDR2 YYNGEE. CDR3 amino acids: CASSVGGIQETQYF. The DNA for the CDR3 is TGTGCCAGCAGCGTAGGGGGAATACAAGAGACCCAGTACTTC.

This chain joins TRBV29-1 and TRBJ2-3; 8 nucleotides line up with TRBD1. V gave up 3 bases and J gave up 3 bases; unmatched junction bases: 8. CDR3 length: 15 amino acids. The germline V gene has CDR1 SQVTM and CDR2 ANQGSEA. Written as DNA, the CDR3 is TGCAGCGTTGACGTTCCGACAGGGGATACAGATACGCAGTATTTT. It encodes CSVDVPTGDTDTQYF.

The genes are TRBV28 and TRBJ1-5, with 8 bases fitting TRBD1. CDR1 and CDR2 (germline): MDHEN, SYDVKM. The junction had 16 bases not matched to a gene; V was cut back by 5 bases and J by 7 bases. The CDR3 length is 17 residues. The CDR3 nucleotides read TGTGCCAGCAGTCCCCCCCGGACAGGGAGTGGCGGACAGCCCCAGCATTTT. Translated: CASSPPRTGSGGQPQHF.

The rearrangement links TRBV6-5 to TRBJ1-1; no clear D. The CDR3 loop spans 12 amino acids. CDR1 MNHEY and CDR2 SVGAGI come from the germline V gene. Trimming removed 3 bases from V and 5 bases from J, with 7 bases in between. The CDR3 DNA reads as TGTGCCAGCAGTTATTCACTAACTGAAGCTTTCTTT. It translates to CASSYSLTEAFF.

J is TRBJ2-1 and V is TRBV2; TRBD2 aligns across 9 bases. The CDR3 covers 16 residues. The germline gives CDR1 SNHLY, CDR2 FYNNEI. Germline trimming cut 5 bases from V and 2 bases from J; bases unmatched to any gene: 7. The DNA for the CDR3 is TGTGCCAGCAGTCCCCGGGCTAGCGGGACCTACAATGAGCAGTTCTTC. Translating it yields CASSPRASGTYNEQFF.

The chain employs TRBV3-1 (or the pseudogene TRBV3-2) and TRBJ2-2; 7 positions match TRBD1. The CDR3 extends over 15 amino acids. Germline V gene sequence: CDR1 LGHDT, CDR2 YNNKEL (reference sequence). V dropped 4 bases and J dropped 5; count of bases not matched to a gene: 7. CDR3 amino acids: CASSRGQHLTGELFF. The CDR3 bases are TGTGCCAGCAGCCGGGGACAGCATTTAACCGGGGAGCTGTTTTTT.

This clone was detected only a few times. J is TRBJ1-2 and V is TRBV25-1; TRBD1 matches 9 bases. Trimming removed 3 bases from V and 10 bases from J; junction bases left unmatched: 9. Germline V CDR1 and CDR2: MGHDK, SYGVNS. This CDR3 contains 14 residues. In nucleotides, the CDR3 is TGTGCCAGCAGTGACGGGACAGGGTCTGTTAACTACACCTTC. Its translation: CASSDGTGSVNYTF.

The CDR3 DNA follows: TGTGCCAGCAGCCCCAGAGCAACTAATGAAAAACTGTTTTTT. Translated: CASSPRATNEKLFF. The J gene is TRBJ1-4, the V gene TRBV5-5; no clear D gene. The V gene lost 4 bases and the J gene lost 0 bases, with 7 bases spanning the gap. Germline assignment: CDR1 SGHKS and CDR2 YYEKEE (reference sequence). This CDR3 has 14 amino acids.

This chain connects TRBV7-3 to TRBJ1-1, with unresolved D. The length of the CDR3 is 13 residues. CDR1 is SGHTA and CDR2 is FQGTGA in the germline V gene. Between the trimmed V and J ends, which lost 5 bases and 0 bases, there was a span of 7 bases. The CDR3 region has the DNA TGTGCCAGCAGCCGAGAGATGAACACTGAAGCTTTCTTT. Translation: CASSREMNTEAFF.

V usage is TRBV3-1 (or the pseudogene TRBV3-2) and J usage is TRBJ2-7; D may be TRBD2 (5 bases). The CDR3 loop spans 14 amino acids. The germline V gene has CDR1 LGHDT and CDR2 YNNKEL (reference sequence). V dropped 0 bases and J dropped 7 bases, with 13 bases sitting between them. CDR3 residues: CASSQECEGWEQYV. The DNA for the CDR3 is TGTGCCAGCAGCCAAGAATGTGAGGGTTGGGAGCAGTACGTC.

The chain's CDR3 is CASSFGTGELFF. The CDR3 DNA reads as TGTGCCAGCAGTTTCGGTACCGGGGAGCTGTTTTTT. The chain employs TRBV12-3 or TRBV12-4 and TRBJ2-2; D gene uncertain. V lost 3 bases to trimming and J lost 5 bases, with 4 bases between them. This CDR3 is built from 12 residues.

The chain combines TRBV7-9 with TRBJ1-1; TRBD1 might be the D (6 bases). CDR3 length equals 15 residues. V was shortened by 5 bases and J by 1 base, with 14 bases between the two germline ends. Germline V lookup: CDR1 SEHNR, CDR2 FQNEAQ (reference sequence). CDR3 protein: CASSPPGASNTEAFF. In DNA, the CDR3 is TGTGCCAGCAGCCCCCCGGGGGCCTCGAACACTGAAGCTTTCTTT.

This clone was counted once. CDR3: CASSPPTAVNTEAFF. Written as DNA, the CDR3 is TGTGCCAGCAGCCCCCCGACAGCTGTTAACACTGAAGCTTTCTTT. The chain employs TRBV11-1 and TRBJ1-1; possibly TRBD1 for D (5 bases). The V gene's germline CDR1 is SGHAT and CDR2 FQDESV (reference sequence). Trimming cost V 5 bases and J 2 bases, with 15 bases left between them. This CDR3 contains 15 residues.

V is TRBV5-6 and J is TRBJ2-1; TRBD1 matches at 8 bases. J was trimmed by 5 bases and V by 4 bases; bases with no gene match: 5. This CDR3 has 14 residues. Germline CDR1 SGHDT, CDR2 YYEEEE. The CDR3: CASSLGQGDNEQFF. CDR3 nucleotide sequence: TGTGCCAGCAGCCTCGGACAGGGCGACAATGAGCAGTTCTTC.